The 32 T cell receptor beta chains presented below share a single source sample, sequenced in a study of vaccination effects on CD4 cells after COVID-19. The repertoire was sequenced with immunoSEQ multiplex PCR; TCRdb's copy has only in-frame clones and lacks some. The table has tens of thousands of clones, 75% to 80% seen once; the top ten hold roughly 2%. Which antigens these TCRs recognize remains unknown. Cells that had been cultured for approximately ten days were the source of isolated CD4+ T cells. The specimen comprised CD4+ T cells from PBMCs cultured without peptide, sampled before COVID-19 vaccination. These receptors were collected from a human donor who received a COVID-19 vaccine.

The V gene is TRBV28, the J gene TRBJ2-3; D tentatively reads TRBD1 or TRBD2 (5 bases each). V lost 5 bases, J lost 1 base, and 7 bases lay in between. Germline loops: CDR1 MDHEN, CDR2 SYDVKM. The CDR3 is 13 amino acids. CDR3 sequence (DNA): TGTGCCAGCAGTAGGGACGGCACAGATACGCAGTATTTT. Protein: CASSRDGTDTQYF.

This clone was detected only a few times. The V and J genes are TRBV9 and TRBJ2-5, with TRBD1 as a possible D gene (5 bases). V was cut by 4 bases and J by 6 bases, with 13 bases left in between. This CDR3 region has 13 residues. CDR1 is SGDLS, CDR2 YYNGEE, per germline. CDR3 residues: CASSPPGSQTQYF. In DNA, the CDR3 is TGTGCCAGCAGCCCCCCAGGGTCGCAGACCCAGTACTTC.

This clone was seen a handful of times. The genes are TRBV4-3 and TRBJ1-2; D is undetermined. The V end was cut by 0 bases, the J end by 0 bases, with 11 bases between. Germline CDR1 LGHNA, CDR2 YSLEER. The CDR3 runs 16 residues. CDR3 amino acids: CASSQDSTDANYGYTF. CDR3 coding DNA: TGCGCCAGCAGCCAAGACTCGACCGACGCTAACTATGGCTACACCTTC.

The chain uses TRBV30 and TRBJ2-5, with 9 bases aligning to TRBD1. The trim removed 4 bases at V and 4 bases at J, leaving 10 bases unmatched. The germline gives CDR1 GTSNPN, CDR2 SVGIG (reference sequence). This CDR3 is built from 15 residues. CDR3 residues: CAWTMGTGPGETQYF. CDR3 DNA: TGTGCCTGGACCATGGGGACAGGGCCAGGAGAGACCCAGTACTTC.

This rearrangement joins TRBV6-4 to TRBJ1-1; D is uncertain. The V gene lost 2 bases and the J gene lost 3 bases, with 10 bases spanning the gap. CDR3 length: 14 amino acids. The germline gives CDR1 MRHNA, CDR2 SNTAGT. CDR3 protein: CASSDRPLDTEAFF. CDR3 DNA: TGTGCCAGCAGTGACAGGCCCCTCGACACTGAAGCTTTCTTT.

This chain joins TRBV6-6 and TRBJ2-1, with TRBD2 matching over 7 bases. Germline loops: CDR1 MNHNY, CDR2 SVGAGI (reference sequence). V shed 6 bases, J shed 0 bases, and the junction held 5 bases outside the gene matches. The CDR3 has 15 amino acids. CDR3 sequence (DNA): TGTGCCAGCAGGGACGGGAGGAGCTCCTACAATGAGCAGTTCTTC. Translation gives CASRDGRSSYNEQFF.

CDR3 sequence: CASSAGQSYNEQFF. CDR3 bases: TGCGCCAGCAGTGCCGGGCAGTCGTACAATGAGCAGTTCTTC. V usage is TRBV10-1 and J usage is TRBJ2-1; D is unclear. The CDR3 totals 14 residues. Germline V lookup: CDR1 WNHNN, CDR2 SYGVQD (reference sequence). V was cut by 4 bases and J by 4 bases, with 11 bases left in between.

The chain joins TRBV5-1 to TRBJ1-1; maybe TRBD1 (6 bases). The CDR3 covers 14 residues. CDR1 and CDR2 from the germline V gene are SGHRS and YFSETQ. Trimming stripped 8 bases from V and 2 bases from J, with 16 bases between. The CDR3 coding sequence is TGCGCCAGTAGTCAACAGGGACCAAACACTGAAGCTTTCTTT. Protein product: CASSQQGPNTEAFF.

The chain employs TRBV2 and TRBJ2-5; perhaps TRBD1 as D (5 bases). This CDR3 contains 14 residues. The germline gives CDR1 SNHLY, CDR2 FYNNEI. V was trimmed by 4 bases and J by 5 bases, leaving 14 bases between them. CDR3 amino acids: CASSVGREQETQYF. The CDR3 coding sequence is TGTGCCAGCAGTGTGGGCAGGGAACAGGAGACCCAGTACTTC.

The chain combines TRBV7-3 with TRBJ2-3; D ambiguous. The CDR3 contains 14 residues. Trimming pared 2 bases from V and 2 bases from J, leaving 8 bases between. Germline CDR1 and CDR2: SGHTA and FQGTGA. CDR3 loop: CASSLRATTDTQYF. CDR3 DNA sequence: TGTGCCAGCAGCTTACGGGCAACCACAGATACGCAGTATTTT. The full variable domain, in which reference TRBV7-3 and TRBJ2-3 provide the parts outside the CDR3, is GAGVSQTPSNKVTEKGKYVELRCDPISGHTALYWYRQSLGQGPEFLIYFQGTGAADDSGLPNDRFFAVRPEGSVSTLKIQRTERGDSAVYLCASSLRATTDTQYFGPGTRLTVL.

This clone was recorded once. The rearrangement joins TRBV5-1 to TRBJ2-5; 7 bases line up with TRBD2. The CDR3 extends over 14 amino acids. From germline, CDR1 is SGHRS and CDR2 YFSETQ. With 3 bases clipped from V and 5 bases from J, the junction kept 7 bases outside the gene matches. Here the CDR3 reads CASSWDLGGETQYF. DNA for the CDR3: TGCGCCAGCAGCTGGGACCTCGGGGGGGAGACCCAGTACTTC.

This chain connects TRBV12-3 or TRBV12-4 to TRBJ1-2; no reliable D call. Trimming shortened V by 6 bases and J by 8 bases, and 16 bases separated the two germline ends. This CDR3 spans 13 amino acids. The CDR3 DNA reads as TGTGCCAGCAGCTTGGACTTGATTAGGGGCTACACCTTC. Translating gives CASSLDLIRGYTF.

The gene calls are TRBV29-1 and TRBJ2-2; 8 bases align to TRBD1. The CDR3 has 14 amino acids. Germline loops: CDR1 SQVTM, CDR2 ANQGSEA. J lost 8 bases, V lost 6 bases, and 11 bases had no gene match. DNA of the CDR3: TGCAGCGTCGCAGGGACAGGCCCCCAAGGGGAGCTGTTTTTT. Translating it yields CSVAGTGPQGELFF.

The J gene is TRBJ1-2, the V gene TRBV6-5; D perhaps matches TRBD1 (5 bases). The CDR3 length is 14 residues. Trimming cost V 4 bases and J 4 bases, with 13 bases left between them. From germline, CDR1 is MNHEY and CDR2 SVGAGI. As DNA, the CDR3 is TGTGCCAGCAGTTCGATGGGGCAATTCTATGGCTACACCTTC. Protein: CASSSMGQFYGYTF.

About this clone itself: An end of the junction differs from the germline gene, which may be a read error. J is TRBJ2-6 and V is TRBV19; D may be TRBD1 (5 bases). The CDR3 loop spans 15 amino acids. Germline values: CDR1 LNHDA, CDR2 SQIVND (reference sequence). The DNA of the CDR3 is TGTGCCAGTAGTCAGCGTGTATCTGGGGCCAATGTCCTGACTTTC. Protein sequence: CASSQRVSGANVLTF.

The CDR3 DNA reads as TGTGCCAGCAAACAGGTGAACACTGAAGCTTTCTTT. Translating it yields CASKQVNTEAFF. The chain uses TRBV6-5 and TRBJ1-1; D is possibly TRBD1 (5 bases). The CDR3 runs to 12 residues. Germline V gene sequence: CDR1 MNHEY, CDR2 SVGAGI. V was cut by 7 bases and J by 0 bases, with 6 bases left in between.

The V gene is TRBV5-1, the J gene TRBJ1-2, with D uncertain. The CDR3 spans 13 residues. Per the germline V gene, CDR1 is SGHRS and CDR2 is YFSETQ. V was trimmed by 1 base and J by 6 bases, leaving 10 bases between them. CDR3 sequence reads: CASSLYGSDGYTF. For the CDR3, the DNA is TGCGCCAGCAGCTTGTATGGCAGTGATGGCTACACCTTC.

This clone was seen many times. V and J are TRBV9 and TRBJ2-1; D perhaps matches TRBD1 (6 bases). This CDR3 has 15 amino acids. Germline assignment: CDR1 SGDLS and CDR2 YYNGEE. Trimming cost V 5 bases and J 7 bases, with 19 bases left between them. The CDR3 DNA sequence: TGTGCCAGCAGTTCCGGGACAACCAGAGTAAATGAGCAGTTCTTC. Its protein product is CASSSGTTRVNEQFF.

The CDR3 sequence is CASSTDRPSTDTQYF. DNA for the CDR3: TGTGCCAGCAGCACGGACAGGCCTAGCACAGATACGCAGTATTTT. The chain employs TRBV21-1 and TRBJ2-3; TRBD1, the table's D call, was not compared with the DNA. TRBV21-1 is a known pseudogene. The CDR3 covers 15 residues.

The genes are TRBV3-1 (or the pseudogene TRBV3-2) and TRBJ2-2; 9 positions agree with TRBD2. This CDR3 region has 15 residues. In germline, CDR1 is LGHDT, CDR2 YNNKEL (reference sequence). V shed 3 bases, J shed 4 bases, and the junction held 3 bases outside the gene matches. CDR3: CASSQRGGVTGELFF. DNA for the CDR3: TGTGCCAGCAGCCAGCGGGGGGGCGTCACCGGGGAGCTGTTTTTT.

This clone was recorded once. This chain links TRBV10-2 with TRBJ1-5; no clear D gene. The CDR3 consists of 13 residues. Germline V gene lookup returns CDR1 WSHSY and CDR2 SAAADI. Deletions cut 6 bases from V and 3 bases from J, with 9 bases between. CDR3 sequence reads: CASREDLNQPQHF. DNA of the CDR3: TGCGCCAGCAGGGAAGACCTCAATCAGCCCCAGCATTTT.

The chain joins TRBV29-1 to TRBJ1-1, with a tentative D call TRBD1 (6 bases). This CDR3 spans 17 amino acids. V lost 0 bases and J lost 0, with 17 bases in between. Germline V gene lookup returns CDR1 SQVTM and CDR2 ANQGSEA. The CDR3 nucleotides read TGCAGCGTTGAAGATAAGGGCAGGGGACCCATGAACACTGAAGCTTTCTTT. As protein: CSVEDKGRGPMNTEAFF.

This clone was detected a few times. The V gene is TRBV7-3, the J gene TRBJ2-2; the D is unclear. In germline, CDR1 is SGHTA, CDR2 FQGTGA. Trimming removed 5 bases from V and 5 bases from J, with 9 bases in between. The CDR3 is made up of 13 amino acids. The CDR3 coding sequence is TGTGCCAGCAGCCTGCAAGGTACCGGGGAGCTGTTTTTT. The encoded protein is CASSLQGTGELFF.

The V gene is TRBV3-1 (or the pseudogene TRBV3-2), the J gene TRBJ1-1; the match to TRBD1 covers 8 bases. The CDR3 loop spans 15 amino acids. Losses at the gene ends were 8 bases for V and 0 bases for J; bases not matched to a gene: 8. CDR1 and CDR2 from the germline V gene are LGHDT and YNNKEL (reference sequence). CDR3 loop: CASLKRQGMNTEAFF. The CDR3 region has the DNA TGTGCCAGCTTGAAACGACAGGGGATGAACACTGAAGCTTTCTTT.

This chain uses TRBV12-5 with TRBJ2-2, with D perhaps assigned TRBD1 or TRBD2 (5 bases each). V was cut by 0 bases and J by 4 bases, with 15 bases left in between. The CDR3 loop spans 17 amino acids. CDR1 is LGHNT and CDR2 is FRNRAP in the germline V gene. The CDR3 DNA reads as TGTGCTAGTGGTTTGGTACCGGACGGGGCAATCACCGGGGAGCTGTTTTTT. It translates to CASGLVPDGAITGELFF.

CDR3 sequence (DNA): TGTGCCAGCAGCTTAGTTAGGACAGGGGGATCTGAAGCTTTCTTT. It translates to CASSLVRTGGSEAFF. The chain links TRBV11-2 to TRBJ1-1, with 10 bases matching TRBD1. Germline V gene data show CDR1 as SGHAT and CDR2 as FQNNGV. The CDR3 has 15 residues. V shed 1 base and J 6 bases; nucleotides not matched to a gene: 5.

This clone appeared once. The CDR3 sequence is CSASVNNEKLFF. For the CDR3, the DNA is TGCAGTGCTAGTGTAAATAATGAAAAACTGTTTTTT. J is TRBJ1-4 and V is TRBV20-1, with D unclear. Per germline, CDR1 DFQATT and CDR2 SNEGSKA (reference sequence). Trimming left V 3 bases short and J 4 bases short, with 6 bases between. The length of the CDR3 is 12 residues.

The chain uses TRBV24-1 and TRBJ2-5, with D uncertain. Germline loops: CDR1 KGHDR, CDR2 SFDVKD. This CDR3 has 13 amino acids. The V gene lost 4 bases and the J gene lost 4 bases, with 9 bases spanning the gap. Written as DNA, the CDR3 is TGTGCCACCAGTGAGGCAACCATAGAGACCCAGTACTTC. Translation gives CATSEATIETQYF.

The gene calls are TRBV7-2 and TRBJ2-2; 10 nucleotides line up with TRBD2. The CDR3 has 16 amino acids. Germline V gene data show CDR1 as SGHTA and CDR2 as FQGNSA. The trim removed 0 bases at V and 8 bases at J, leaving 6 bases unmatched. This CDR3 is CASSLATSGGAGELFF. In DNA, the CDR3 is TGTGCCAGCAGCTTAGCGACGAGCGGGGGGGCAGGGGAGCTGTTTTTT.

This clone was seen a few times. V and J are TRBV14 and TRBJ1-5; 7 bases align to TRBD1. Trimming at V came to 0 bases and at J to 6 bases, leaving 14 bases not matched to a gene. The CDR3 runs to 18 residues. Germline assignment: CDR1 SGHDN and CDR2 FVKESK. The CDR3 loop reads CASSQDRPRDSEIQPQHF. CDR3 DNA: TGTGCCAGCAGCCAAGACCGACCCCGGGACAGCGAGATTCAGCCCCAGCATTTT.

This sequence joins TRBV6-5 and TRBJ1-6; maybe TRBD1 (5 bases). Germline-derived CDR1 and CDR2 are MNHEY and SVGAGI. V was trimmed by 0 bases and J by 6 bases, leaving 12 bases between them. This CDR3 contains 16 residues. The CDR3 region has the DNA TGTGCCAGCAGTTACTCCCGGGGGTCCACTAATTCACCCCTCCACTTT. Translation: CASSYSRGSTNSPLHF.

The CDR3 loop reads CASSSPPGNNYGYTF. The DNA of the CDR3 is TGTGCCAGCAGTTCCCCCCCCGGGAATAACTATGGCTACACCTTC. This chain uses TRBV28 with TRBJ1-2; no clear D gene. The CDR3 runs to 15 residues. V was shortened by 4 bases and J by 1 base, with 13 bases between the two germline ends. The V gene's germline CDR1 is MDHEN and CDR2 SYDVKM.